This TCR beta chain stems from a study of human T cells and chemical hapten exposure. Study-wide context: The cohort included alopecia areata under or over 50% scalp, totalis and universalis.

Comment on this clonotype: Its antigen is not known.

Each CDR3 protein gets one entry after TCRdb re-called the RACE reads with MiXCR. The sample has just under 350,000 distinct CDR3 sequences, around 7% seen once. CDR1 and CDR2 from the germline V gene are MNHEY and SMNVEV (reference sequence). V was pared by 5 bases and J by 1 base, with 9 bases of the junction left unmatched. The CDR3 sequence is 17 residues long. Study-level results: Unchanged with DPC sensitization were TCRs above 1 in 1000 frequency. Donors in the study had alopecia, meaning their immune response may differ from healthy people's.

The sample's time point: patch test 1, 2 weeks after DPC sensitization. Specified treatment: therapeutic diphenylcyclopropenone sensitization with weekly scalp DPC. Each patch-test visit's blood sample preceded patch application. This TCR derives from a woman aged 18-29 years with alopecia areata. Some clones in this sample may be carry-over from other donors' samples. The chain employs TRBV27 and TRBJ2-3, with 10 bases that match TRBD2. Sequencing used whole blood, obtained in connection with sensitization to the hapten diphenylcyclopropenone (DPC). The CDR3 here is CASSPWASGGGTDTQYF. CDR3 bases: TGTGCCAGCAGTCCCTGGGCTAGCGGGGGCGGCACAGATACGCAGTATTTT.